This T cell receptor (beta chain) was recovered during a study of cytomegalovirus exposure and HLA in healthy donors. 60 Vbeta and 13 Jbeta primers were used in PCR. Using immunoSEQ multiplex PCR, the repertoire was profiled, and TCRdb retains in-frame clones only, with some absent. This table has over 150,000 clones, roughly 76% appearing once. Sequenced sample: PBMCs. This TCR was recovered from a woman aged 45-65 years in good health and CMV-seronegative.

The CDR3 nucleotides are TGTGCCAGCAGCACAAATCTCGGGGGGCTCGGAAGCTCCTACAATGAGCAGTTCTTC. Amino acids: CASSTNLGGLGSSYNEQFF. The chain recombines TRBV7-9 with TRBJ2-1, with D possibly matching TRBD2 (7 bases). The CDR3 consists of 19 residues. Between the trimmed V and J ends, which lost 5 bases and 0 bases, there was a span of 23 bases. Germline V gene sequence: CDR1 SEHNR, CDR2 FQNEAQ (reference sequence).